This T cell receptor (beta chain) was sequenced during a study of T-cell reconstitution after alpha-beta-depleted transplantation in children. Study-level results: By about two months after transplant, alpha-beta T cells reportedly arose from several hundred graft clones that had expanded. T-cell counts and diversity at one year post-transplant came mainly from newly produced T cells.

Germline V lookup: CDR1 MDHEN, CDR2 SYDVKM. This CDR3 is 14 amino acids long. V dropped 7 bases and J dropped 4 bases, with 14 bases sitting between them. In this sample, this clonotype turned up many times. Antigen specificity is unknown. Construction of the TCRbeta library involved unique molecular identifiers. TCRdb reprocessed the PCR reads with MiXCR, giving one entry per CDR3 protein. The sample contains about 340,000 distinct CDR3 sequences, roughly 15% of which appear only once. The sample here was PBMCs, mostly from graft donor cells, taken 360 days after TCRalphabeta/CD19-depleted stem cell transplant. The rearrangement joins TRBV28 to TRBJ1-5, with D possibly TRBD1 on 5 matching bases. The TCR sequence derives from a male patient between 2 and 9 years old who had a stem cell transplant for acute lymphoblastic leukemia, so the T cells may come from the graft donor. This CDR3 reads CASKQGGPNQPQHF. The DNA for the CDR3 is TGTGCCAGCAAGCAGGGAGGGCCGAATCAGCCCCAGCATTTT.